A single sample gave rise to the 32 T cell receptor beta chains below, sequenced in a study of siplizumab effects on memory and regulatory T cells. The table came from immunoSEQ multiplex PCR; TCRdb's copy has only in-frame clones and leaves some out. Here the sample spans fewer than 85,000 clones, approximately 90% being singletons. The sequencing input was Tregs sorted from blood. These receptors came from a human donor in good health.

This clone has a handful of counts. This rearrangement joins TRBV6-1 to TRBJ1-2; TRBD1 matches 8 bases. Trimming removed 6 bases from V and 6 bases from J; junction bases left unmatched: 12. The CDR3 covers 15 residues. The germline V gene encodes CDR1 MNHNS and CDR2 SASEGT. The CDR3 region has the DNA TGTGCCAGCAGCAAACCCGGGACAGGAGGAGATGGCTACACCTTC. Amino acids: CASSKPGTGGDGYTF.

The gene calls are TRBV2 and TRBJ2-3; D unresolved. CDR1 and CDR2 (germline): SNHLY, FYNNEI. The CDR3 runs 12 residues. The germline V and J ends were trimmed by 3 bases and 2 bases, with 3 bases remaining between them. CDR3 in DNA: TGTGCCAGCAGTGACCACACAGATACGCAGTATTTT. Translating it yields CASSDHTDTQYF.

The chain has TRBV5-4 and TRBJ2-5, with 9 positions matching TRBD1. This CDR3 has 15 amino acids. V trimming: 4 bases; J trimming: 3 bases; junction bases outside the gene matches: 7. Germline values: CDR1 SGHNT, CDR2 YYREEE (reference sequence). CDR3 coding DNA: TGTGCCAGCAGCAAACAGGGGGCGGGTGAAGAGACCCAGTACTTC. It encodes CASSKQGAGEETQYF. Complete variable domain (other parts from reference TRBV5-4 and TRBJ2-5): ETGVTQSPTHLIKTRGQQVTLRCSSQSGHNTVSWYQQALGQGPQFIFQYYREEENGRGNFPPRFSGLQFPNYSSELNVNALELDDSALYLCASSKQGAGEETQYFGPGTRLLVL.

Concerning this clone: At one end, the junction sequence differs from germline, possibly due to a read error. The genes are TRBV28 and TRBJ2-5; TRBD2 matches 10 bases. This CDR3 contains 12 residues. Germline values: CDR1 MDHEN, CDR2 SYDVKM. CDR3 sequence: CASSSLAGDRHF. CDR3 coding DNA: TGTGCCAGCAGTTCGCTAGCGGGGGACCGGCACTTC.

The chain is built from TRBV7-9 and TRBJ1-1; D call uncertain. This CDR3 comprises 13 residues. Trimming removed 0 bases from V and 7 bases from J, with 9 bases in between. The germline gives CDR1 SEHNR, CDR2 FQNEAQ (reference sequence). The CDR3 DNA follows: TGTGCCAGCAGCTTAGCCGGCACACTTGAAGCTTTCTTT. Its translation is CASSLAGTLEAFF.

This rearrangement joins TRBV19 to TRBJ1-2; possible D gene TRBD1, 6 bases. This CDR3 has 14 amino acids. The germline gives CDR1 LNHDA, CDR2 SQIVND (reference sequence). V was pared by 5 bases and J by 1 base, with 11 bases between. CDR3 amino acids: CASSPDRINYGYTF. DNA for the CDR3: TGTGCCAGTAGTCCAGACAGGATTAACTATGGCTACACCTTC.

This chain joins TRBV7-9 and TRBJ1-1, with TRBD1 matching 10 bases. Trimming cost V 5 bases and J 4 bases; bases outside gene matches: 4. CDR1 and CDR2 from the germline V gene are SEHNR and FQNEAQ (reference sequence). The CDR3 is made up of 14 amino acids. Written as DNA, the CDR3 is TGTGCCAGCAGCCTTCGGACAGGGGGCACTGAAGCTTTCTTT. This encodes CASSLRTGGTEAFF.

V gene TRBV2 combines with J gene TRBJ1-2; D is undetermined. The CDR3 spans 12 residues. Germline values: CDR1 SNHLY, CDR2 FYNNEI. Trimming pared 1 base from V and 5 bases from J, leaving 5 bases between. CDR3 in DNA: TGTGCCAGCAGTGAAGGAGGGTATGGCTACACCTTC. It yields the protein CASSEGGYGYTF.

In this sample, this clone turned up a few times. V gene TRBV30 combines with J gene TRBJ2-5; unclear D gene. The CDR3 contains 12 residues. The germline V and J ends were trimmed by 4 bases and 5 bases, with 11 bases remaining between them. Germline assignment: CDR1 GTSNPN and CDR2 SVGIG (reference sequence). CDR3 region: CAWKLGFETQYF. The CDR3 coding sequence is TGTGCCTGGAAGTTGGGGTTCGAGACCCAGTACTTC.

This chain links TRBV6-5 with TRBJ1-2; D gene uncertain. CDR3 length: 12 residues. Germline V lookup: CDR1 MNHEY, CDR2 SVGAGI. Trimming pared 10 bases from V and 7 bases from J, leaving 16 bases between. The CDR3 sequence: CATRTTGSGYTF. The CDR3 DNA sequence: TGTGCCACCCGAACCACGGGGTCTGGCTACACCTTC.

The CDR3 DNA follows: TGTGCCATCAGTGAGTCGCAGGGAAACGAGCAGTACTTC. Translated: CAISESQGNEQYF. V and J are TRBV10-3 and TRBJ2-7, with D possibly TRBD1 on 5 matching bases. V was clipped by 0 bases and J by 5 bases, with 8 bases between them. CDR1 is ENHRY, CDR2 SYGVKD, per germline. This CDR3 spans 13 amino acids.

The V and J genes are TRBV11-2 and TRBJ1-4; D uncertain. This CDR3 is built from 16 residues. CDR1 is SGHAT and CDR2 is FQNNGV in the germline V gene. Between the trimmed V and J ends, which lost 3 bases and 5 bases, there was a span of 16 bases. CDR3 sequence (DNA): TGTGCCAGCAGCTTTGGAGGCACAGCGCCCAATGAAAAACTGTTTTTT. Protein: CASSFGGTAPNEKLFF.

The chain has TRBV19 and TRBJ2-3, with 12 bases fitting TRBD2. The CDR3 loop spans 14 amino acids. The V gene's germline CDR1 is LNHDA and CDR2 SQIVND (reference sequence). The V gene end was trimmed by 5 bases and the J gene end by 8 bases; junction bases not matched to a gene: 5. The CDR3 spells CASSLAGGQGTQYF. CDR3 in DNA: TGTGCCAGTAGTCTAGCGGGGGGGCAAGGTACGCAGTATTTT.

In nucleotides, the CDR3 is TGTGCCAGCAGCCCAAGACAGGGACCCTACGAGCAGTACTTC. It yields the protein CASSPRQGPYEQYF. The rearrangement links TRBV4-2 to TRBJ2-7; 7 bases line up with TRBD1. CDR1 is LGHNA and CDR2 is YNFKEQ in the germline V gene. The ends lost 4 bases at V and 2 bases at J; junction bases unmatched: 5. The CDR3 consists of 14 residues.

The rearrangement links TRBV27 to TRBJ1-5; D remains unclear. CDR3 size: 12 residues. V was clipped by 7 bases and J by 6 bases, with 10 bases between them. Germline CDR1 MNHEY, CDR2 SMNVEV (reference sequence). The CDR3 protein is CASKSGSQPQHF. For the CDR3, the DNA is TGTGCCAGCAAATCGGGGTCTCAGCCCCAGCATTTT.

The J gene is TRBJ1-2, the V gene TRBV6-5; D gene uncertain. CDR3 length: 14 residues. In germline, CDR1 is MNHEY, CDR2 SVGAGI. Trimming left V 5 bases short and J 6 bases short, with 16 bases between. CDR3 sequence reads: CASSPSSGMNGYTF. In nucleotides, the CDR3 is TGTGCCAGCAGTCCTAGTTCGGGGATGAATGGCTACACCTTC.

V gene TRBV15 combines with J gene TRBJ1-3; no clear D. From germline, CDR1 is LNHNV and CDR2 YYDKDF (reference sequence). Trimming pared 0 bases from V and 2 bases from J, leaving 11 bases between. The CDR3 totals 16 residues. The CDR3 region has the DNA TGTGCCACCAGCAGAGACCCGAGGATCCCTGGAAACACCATATATTTT. Translation gives CATSRDPRIPGNTIYF.

The rearrangement links TRBV21-1 to TRBJ2-7; the DNA was not used to check the table's D call, TRBD1. TRBV21-1 is described as a pseudogene. This CDR3 contains 16 residues. For the CDR3, the DNA is TGTGCCAGCAGCAGTCAAAGGGGGCTCTCGTTCTACGAGCAGTACTTC. It codes for CASSSQRGLSFYEQYF.

The rearrangement uses TRBV2 and TRBJ2-3; possible D gene TRBD1, 6 bases. This CDR3 region has 15 residues. Trimming stripped 7 bases from V and 0 bases from J, with 14 bases between. Germline V lookup: CDR1 SNHLY, CDR2 FYNNEI. In nucleotides, the CDR3 is TGTGCCAGCATCCCGGCAGGGGCTAGCACAGATACGCAGTATTTT. Translating it yields CASIPAGASTDTQYF.

This clone was recorded a few times. V and J are TRBV29-1 and TRBJ1-1, with D unclear. Germline loops: CDR1 SQVTM, CDR2 ANQGSEA. CDR3 length equals 14 residues. With 6 bases removed from V and 2 bases from J, the gap between germline ends came to 16 bases. The CDR3 reads CSVRTPGPNTEAFF. CDR3 DNA: TGCAGCGTCAGGACCCCGGGCCCCAACACTGAAGCTTTCTTT.

This rearrangement joins TRBV20-1 to TRBJ2-5; D not certain. Trimming removed 1 base from V and 11 bases from J, with 11 bases in between. The CDR3 loop spans 11 amino acids. Germline V gives CDR1 DFQATT, CDR2 SNEGSKA (reference sequence). DNA of the CDR3: TGCAGTGCTAGAGGGCTGACGGAGCAGTACTTC. As protein: CSARGLTEQYF.

The V and J genes are TRBV5-5 and TRBJ1-6; D not certain. CDR3 length: 17 residues. CDR1 and CDR2 from the germline V gene are SGHKS and YYEKEE (reference sequence). V lost 6 bases and J lost 0, with 16 bases in between. CDR3 DNA: TGTGCCAGCACCTCCTTCCTCACGGCCTCCTATAATTCACCCCTCCACTTT. It translates to CASTSFLTASYNSPLHF.

The genes are TRBV7-9 and TRBJ2-5; 9 bases fit TRBD2. Germline-derived CDR1 and CDR2 are SEHNR and FQNEAQ (reference sequence). The CDR3 is made up of 14 amino acids. J gave up 5 bases and V 5 bases, and 6 bases lay outside the gene matches. CDR3 coding DNA: TGTGCCAGCAGCGCAAGCGGGGGGATGGAGACCCAGTACTTC. It translates to CASSASGGMETQYF. The complete variable domain, with remaining parts taken from reference TRBV7-9 and TRBJ2-5, reads DTGVSQNPRHKITKRGQNVTFRCDPISEHNRLYWYRQTLGQGPEFLTYFQNEAQLEKSRLLSDRFSAERPKGSFSTLEIQRTEQGDSAMYLCASSASGGMETQYFGPGTRLLVL.

CDR3 sequence reads: CASSSAGYTLNTEAFF. The CDR3, as DNA: TGTGCCAGCAGTTCAGCAGGATACACCCTGAACACTGAAGCTTTCTTT. The chain recombines TRBV6-6 with TRBJ1-1; no clear D gene. This CDR3 is built from 16 residues. V lost 4 bases, J lost 0 bases, and 15 bases lay in between. Germline V CDR1 and CDR2: MNHNY, SVGAGI (reference sequence).

J is TRBJ1-1 and V is TRBV29-1; a possible D gene is TRBD1 (6 bases). Trimming removed 4 bases from V and 0 bases from J, with 9 bases in between. CDR3 length equals 13 residues. CDR1 SQVTM and CDR2 ANQGSEA come from the germline V gene. Here the CDR3 reads CSVVQGLNTEAFF. The CDR3 DNA sequence: TGCAGCGTTGTACAGGGTTTGAACACTGAAGCTTTCTTT.

This rearrangement joins TRBV27 to TRBJ2-7; 7 bases are a match to TRBD1. J was trimmed by 4 bases and V by 6 bases; bases with no gene match: 12. The CDR3 totals 15 residues. The germline V gene has CDR1 MNHEY and CDR2 SMNVEV (reference sequence). Here the CDR3 DNA reads TGTGCCAGCAGCCTAGGCACAGGGGCCTGGTACGAGCAGTACTTC. Its protein is CASSLGTGAWYEQYF.

The chain combines TRBV5-6 with TRBJ1-1; 8 nucleotides line up with TRBD1. The CDR3 consists of 15 residues. Germline-derived CDR1 and CDR2 are SGHDT and YYEEEE. Germline trimming cut 0 bases from V and 5 bases from J; bases unmatched to any gene: 6. In DNA form, the CDR3 reads TGTGCCAGCAGCTTGGTAAGCAGGGGGCGGACTGAAGCTTTCTTT. Amino acid sequence: CASSLVSRGRTEAFF.

The V gene is TRBV5-1, the J gene TRBJ2-1, with 7 nucleotides matching TRBD1. This CDR3 is 15 amino acids long. The ends lost 5 bases at V and 8 bases at J; junction bases unmatched: 13. Germline CDR1 SGHRS, CDR2 YFSETQ. The CDR3 here is CASSLTGQPNDEQFF. CDR3 DNA sequence: TGCGCCAGCAGTTTGACGGGACAGCCTAACGATGAGCAGTTCTTC.

V usage is TRBV7-2 and J usage is TRBJ2-7; a weak D match, TRBD2 (6 bases). This CDR3 is built from 13 residues. Per germline, CDR1 SGHTA and CDR2 FQGNSA. The V gene lost 5 bases and the J gene lost 6 bases, with 14 bases spanning the gap. CDR3 sequence: CASSRLGGGEQYF. CDR3 coding DNA: TGTGCCAGCAGCCGCCTGGGAGGCGGCGAGCAGTACTTC.

The chain couples TRBV2 to TRBJ2-1; 7 bases are a match to TRBD2. The CDR3 length is 18 residues. Germline CDR1 SNHLY, CDR2 FYNNEI. With V trimmed by 9 bases and J by 6 bases, 23 bases remained unmatched. CDR3 region: CASHYPGRSGTIVNEQFF. The CDR3 DNA reads as TGTGCCAGTCACTACCCCGGCCGATCCGGGACTATCGTCAATGAGCAGTTCTTC.

There are a few counts of this clone. This sequence joins TRBV5-6 and TRBJ2-3; no firm D call. In germline, CDR1 is SGHDT, CDR2 YYEEEE. V was cut by 2 bases and J by 1 base, with 2 bases left in between. The length of the CDR3 is 12 residues. The CDR3 loop reads CASSFGTDTQYF. CDR3 sequence (DNA): TGTGCCAGCAGCTTTGGCACAGATACGCAGTATTTT.

This chain connects TRBV12-5 to TRBJ2-1; D possibly corresponds to TRBD1 (6 bases). V lost 1 base and J 13 bases, leaving 8 bases between the germline ends. Germline assignment: CDR1 LGHNT and CDR2 FRNRAP. The CDR3 is made up of 11 amino acids. The CDR3 region is CASGLEGDQFF. The CDR3 nucleotides are TGTGCTAGTGGTTTGGAGGGGGACCAGTTCTTC.